This paragraph reports one T cell receptor beta chain. The CDR3 loop spans 14 amino acids. The germline V gene has CDR1 SEHNR and CDR2 FQNEAQ (reference sequence). The trim removed 4 bases at V and 2 bases at J, leaving 0 bases unmatched. The data are from a study of blood T cell repertoires in COVID-19. Across the whole study: Samples came from the United States, Italy and Spain, spanning acute and convalescent COVID-19. In each case, the material was cDNA or gDNA derived from T cells, B-cell-depleted T cells, or PBMCs.

Study processing details: Using reference gene primer amplification, nucleated cell counts were estimated. TCRdb keeps only in-frame clones here, not all; method: immunoSEQ multiplex PCR. V and J calls and clone size follow that table, whereas D and trimming were derived from the DNA. Of about 220,000 clones detected, around 80% appear once; the ten largest clones hold 4.5% to 6%. Sequences were obtained from peripheral blood. The TCR sequence derives from a woman aged 55-70 years who had recovered from COVID-19. This chain uses TRBV7-9 with TRBJ1-2, with 11 bases lining up with TRBD1. CDR3 sequence: CASSWTGGNYGYTF. Here the CDR3 DNA reads TGTGCCAGCAGCTGGACAGGGGGCAACTATGGCTACACCTTC. The full variable domain, in which reference TRBV7-9 and TRBJ1-2 provide the parts outside the CDR3, is DTGVSQNPRHKITKRGQNVTFRCDPISEHNRLYWYRQTLGQGPEFLTYFQNEAQLEKSRLLSDRFSAERPKGSFSTLEIQRTEQGDSAMYLCASSWTGGNYGYTFGSGTRLTVV.